This record covers a single T cell receptor beta chain. Its antigen is unknown. The conserved final phenylalanine or tryptophan is absent from the CDR3, which likely points to a read error. V was clipped by 7 bases and J by 2 bases, with 29 bases between them. CDR1 is SGHAT and CDR2 is FQNNGV in the germline V gene. The CDR3 contains 20 residues. These data are taken from a study of tumor-infiltrating lymphocytes in glioblastoma multiforme. TCR beta libraries were built from RNA through three nested multiplex PCR rounds using modified ARM-PCR. A C-beta primer primed TCRB cDNA from around 0.53 ug RNA. These TCRB libraries lack any described unique molecular identifiers. TCRdb re-called the multiplex PCR reads through MiXCR, storing one row per CDR3 protein. The sample records 8,000 or so distinct CDR3 sequences, under 85% being singletons. Study conclusions and caveats: Just one glioblastoma patient contributed to the TCR-mutation comparison. The T cells in this sample were not sorted into functional subsets.

The V gene is TRBV11-2, the J gene TRBJ2-2; D remains ambiguous. The sample was brain tumor tissue. This TCR was recovered from a male donor with glioblastoma. The CDR3, as DNA: TGTGCCAGCACCCCCTCATTCGGCCAAGGGCTAAAGGTAAACACCGGGGAGCTGTTTTTA. As protein: CASTPSFGQGLKVNTGELFL.